These 8 T cell receptor beta chains share one sample of origin, sequenced in a study of neurological immune-mediated disorders. TCRdb reprocessed the 5' RACE reads with MiXCR, giving one entry per CDR3 protein. Here the sample spans roughly 48,000 distinct CDR3 sequences, 4.5% to 7% being singletons. Source material: CD4+ T cells from blood. These receptors originate from a young woman with multiple sclerosis.

Ten or more counts support this clonotype. This chain connects TRBV24-1 to TRBJ2-3, with TRBD2 matching over 8 bases. The CDR3 runs 18 residues. J was trimmed by 0 bases and V by 1 base; bases with no gene match: 8. Germline V gives CDR1 KGHDR, CDR2 SFDVKD. This CDR3 is CATSDFPTTSGSTDTQYF. Written as DNA, the CDR3 is TGTGCCACCAGTGATTTTCCTACTACTAGCGGTAGCACAGATACGCAGTATTTT.

This clonotype appeared many times. The CDR3 DNA reads as TGTGCCAGCTCACCATTAAGGGAAAACTATGGCTACACCTTC. This codes for CASSPLRENYGYTF. The V and J genes are TRBV18 and TRBJ1-2; D ambiguous. CDR3 length equals 14 residues. Germline V lookup: CDR1 KGHSH, CDR2 LQKENI. With 2 bases removed from V and 2 bases from J, the gap between germline ends came to 9 bases. Full variable domain (remainder filled in from reference TRBV18 and TRBJ1-2): NAGVMQNPRHLVRRRGQEARLRCSPMKGHSHVYWYRQLPEEGLKFMVYLQKENIIDESGMPKERFSAEFPKEGPSILRIQQVVRGDSAAYFCASSPLRENYGYTFGSGTRLTVV.

By share of the sample, this clonotype is medium-sized. The J gene is TRBJ2-4, the V gene TRBV20-1, with TRBD2 identical over 8 bases. This CDR3 is built from 13 residues. V dropped 3 bases and J dropped 9; count of bases not matched to a gene: 7. Germline CDR1 DFQATT, CDR2 SNEGSKA (reference sequence). DNA for the CDR3: TGCAGTGCTAGCGGGCTAGCGGGTGTCATTCAGTACTTC. Amino acids: CSASGLAGVIQYF.

This clonotype was observed at least ten times. The chain joins TRBV10-3 to TRBJ1-5; tentative D call: TRBD1 (5 bases). Germline V gene data show CDR1 as ENHRY and CDR2 as SYGVKD. The CDR3 consists of 14 residues. Trimming shortened V by 2 bases and J by 4 bases, and 9 bases separated the two germline ends. The CDR3 DNA is TGTGCCATCAGTGAGGGGGCCAGAAATCAGCCCCAGCATTTT. This sequence encodes CAISEGARNQPQHF.

This clonotype was counted ten times or more. This sequence joins TRBV28 and TRBJ1-2; 8 nucleotides match TRBD1. The CDR3 sequence is 14 residues long. The germline CDR1 and CDR2 sequences are MDHEN and SYDVKM. V was clipped by 3 bases and J by 5 bases; unmatched bases: 5. This CDR3 is CASSFRQGRYGYTF. DNA of the CDR3: TGTGCCAGCAGTTTCCGACAGGGGAGATATGGCTACACCTTC.

This clonotype has more than one count but fewer than ten. V gene TRBV12-3 or TRBV12-4 combines with J gene TRBJ1-6, with 7 bases fitting TRBD1. The trim removed 2 bases at V and 12 bases at J, leaving 7 bases unmatched. This CDR3 has 14 amino acids. The CDR3 region has the DNA TGTGCCAGCAGTTTAAGGGACAGTTTAGAACCCCTCCACTTT. Translated, it gives CASSLRDSLEPLHF.

This clonotype has at least ten counts. The J gene is TRBJ2-3, the V gene TRBV9, with 16 bases lining up with TRBD2. Germline lookup yields CDR1 SGDLS and CDR2 YYNGEE. The CDR3 is made up of 16 amino acids. The V and J ends lost 3 bases and 8 bases, in that order; junction bases with no gene match: 6. The CDR3 here is CASSAGLAGGPGTQYF. The CDR3 DNA sequence: TGTGCCAGCAGCGCGGGACTAGCGGGAGGGCCGGGTACGCAGTATTTT. The variable domain in full, with the rest retrieved from reference TRBV9 and TRBJ2-3, is DSGVTQTPKHLITATGQRVTLRCSPRSGDLSVYWYQQSLDQGLQFLIQYYNGEERAKGNILERFSAQQFPDLHSELNLSSLELGDSALYFCASSAGLAGGPGTQYFGPGTRLTVL.

Many counts were recorded for this clonotype. CDR3 residues: CASSPGRWGPDTQYF. CDR3 DNA sequence: TGTGCCAGCAGCCCAGGTCGCTGGGGGCCAGATACGCAGTATTTT. J is TRBJ2-3 and V is TRBV7-2; tentative D call: TRBD1 (6 bases). The CDR3 is made up of 15 amino acids. Germline CDR1 and CDR2: SGHTA and FQGNSA. With 5 bases removed from V and 4 bases from J, the gap between germline ends came to 16 bases.